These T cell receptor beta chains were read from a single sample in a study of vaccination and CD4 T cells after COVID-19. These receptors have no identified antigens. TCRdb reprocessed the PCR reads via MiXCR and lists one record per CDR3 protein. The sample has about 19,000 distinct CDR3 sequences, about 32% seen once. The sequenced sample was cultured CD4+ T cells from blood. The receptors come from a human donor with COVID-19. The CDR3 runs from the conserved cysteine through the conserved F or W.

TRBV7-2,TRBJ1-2,CASSFDRGPYGYTF
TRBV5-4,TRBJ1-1,CASSLTGYNTEAFF
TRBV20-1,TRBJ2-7,CSARVPGPTGAPYEQYF
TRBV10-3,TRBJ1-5,CAISDPTGSGPQHF
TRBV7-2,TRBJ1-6,CASSTGQGNNSPLHF
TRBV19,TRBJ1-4,CASSTATGSNEKLFF
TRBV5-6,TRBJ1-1,CASSFGAGPEAFF
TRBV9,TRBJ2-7,CASSVGTGSNEQYF
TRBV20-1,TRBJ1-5,CSASKMEPHQPQHF
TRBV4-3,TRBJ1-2,CASSLPQEVYTF
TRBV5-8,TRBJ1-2,CASSLRAVDYGYTF